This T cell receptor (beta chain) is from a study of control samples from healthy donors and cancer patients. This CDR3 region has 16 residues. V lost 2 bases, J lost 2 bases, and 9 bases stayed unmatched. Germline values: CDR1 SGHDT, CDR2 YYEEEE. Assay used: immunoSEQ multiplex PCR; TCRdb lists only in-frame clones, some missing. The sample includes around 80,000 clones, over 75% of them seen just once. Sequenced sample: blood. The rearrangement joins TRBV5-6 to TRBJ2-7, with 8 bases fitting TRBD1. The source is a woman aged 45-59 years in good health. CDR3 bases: TGTGCCAGCAGCTTTACCGGGACAGGTGATACCTACGAGCAGTACTTC. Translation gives CASSFTGTGDTYEQYF.